A selection of T cell receptor beta chains follows, all from one sample in a study of low-dose radiotherapy and immunotherapy resistance in tumors. From the reads, TCRdb called clonotypes with MiXCR, one entry per CDR3 protein. Of some 71,000 distinct CDR3 sequences listed, about a third are singletons. Sequences were derived from PBMCs, sampled before treatment. The receptors were gathered from a female donor with ovarian cancer. Each CDR3 is given with its conserved first and last residue. The order of the fields is D gene, clone size, CDR3 length, J gene, V gene, CDR3 protein, CDR3 DNA. A D gene is named only where the DNA matches it firmly. Not every row has a clone size; where given, it reads once, few, many or a size class.

D gene: TRBD1
clone size: many
CDR3 length: 14
J gene: TRBJ2-5
V gene: TRBV6-2/TRBV6-3
CDR3 protein: CASRGTGRQETQYF
CDR3 DNA: TGTGCCAGCAGGGGGACAGGGCGCCAAGAGACCCAGTACTTC

D gene: TRBD1
clone size: many
CDR3 length: 14
J gene: TRBJ2-5
V gene: TRBV29-1
CDR3 protein: CSVMRTGNQETQYF
CDR3 DNA: TGCAGCGTTATGAGGACAGGCAACCAAGAGACCCAGTACTTC

D gene: TRBD1
clone size: many
CDR3 length: 14
J gene: TRBJ1-5
V gene: TRBV19
CDR3 protein: CASDSGQLNQPQHF
CDR3 DNA: TGTGCCAGCGACTCGGGACAGCTCAATCAGCCCCAGCATTTT

D gene: .
clone size: many
CDR3 length: 14
J gene: TRBJ1-1
V gene: TRBV6-2/TRBV6-3
CDR3 protein: CASSLRQGSTEAFF
CDR3 DNA: TGTGCCAGCAGTCTTCGGCAGGGGTCCACTGAAGCTTTCTTT

D gene: .
clone size: .
CDR3 length: 19
J gene: TRBJ2-1
V gene: TRBV12-3/TRBV12-4
CDR3 protein: CASSFSGGSAGQHKGEQFF
CDR3 DNA: TGTGCCAGCAGCTTCTCGGGCGGCAGCGCGGGACAGCATAAGGGTGAGCAGTTCTTC

D gene: TRBD2
clone size: few
CDR3 length: 15
J gene: TRBJ2-1
V gene: TRBV5-1
CDR3 protein: CASGSILAGNNEQFF
CDR3 DNA: TGCGCCAGCGGATCCATCCTAGCGGGGAACAATGAGCAGTTCTTC

D gene: .
clone size: many
CDR3 length: 13
J gene: TRBJ2-2
V gene: TRBV20-1
CDR3 protein: CSARDPGSGELFF
CDR3 DNA: TGCAGTGCTAGAGATCCGGGCTCCGGGGAGCTGTTTTTT

D gene: TRBD1
clone size: many
CDR3 length: 15
J gene: TRBJ1-1
V gene: TRBV5-4
CDR3 protein: CASSFPGQGGTEAFF
CDR3 DNA: TGTGCCAGCAGCTTCCCGGGACAGGGCGGCACTGAAGCTTTCTTT

D gene: .
clone size: .
CDR3 length: 14
J gene: TRBJ1-2
V gene: TRBV4-3
CDR3 protein: CASSQERGYYGYTF
CDR3 DNA: TGCGCCAGCAGCCAAGAGCGAGGGTACTATGGCTACACCTTC

D gene: .
clone size: many
CDR3 length: 14
J gene: TRBJ2-4
V gene: TRBV14
CDR3 protein: CASSVAGNMNIQYF
CDR3 DNA: TGTGCCAGCAGTGTTGCAGGGAATATGAACATTCAGTACTTC

D gene: .
clone size: many
CDR3 length: 14
J gene: TRBJ1-1
V gene: TRBV27
CDR3 protein: CASSFSGKNTEAFF
CDR3 DNA: TGTGCCAGCAGTTTTTCAGGGAAGAACACTGAAGCTTTCTTT

D gene: .
clone size: few
CDR3 length: 13
J gene: TRBJ1-6
V gene: TRBV2
CDR3 protein: CASSDTMGTPLHF
CDR3 DNA: TGTGCCAGCAGTGACACTATGGGGACACCCCTCCACTTT

D gene: .
clone size: many
CDR3 length: 15
J gene: TRBJ1-5
V gene: TRBV12-3/TRBV12-4
CDR3 protein: CASSSAGISNQPQHF
CDR3 DNA: TGTGCCAGCAGTTCGGCAGGGATAAGCAATCAGCCCCAGCATTTT

D gene: .
clone size: .
CDR3 length: 13
J gene: TRBJ1-2
V gene: TRBV6-5
CDR3 protein: CASSPPGWRGYTF
CDR3 DNA: TGTGCCAGCAGTCCGCCAGGGTGGAGAGGCTACACCTTC

D gene: TRBD1
clone size: many
CDR3 length: 14
J gene: TRBJ1-1
V gene: TRBV29-1
CDR3 protein: CSVEWGTGNTEAFF
CDR3 DNA: TGCAGCGTTGAATGGGGGACAGGGAACACTGAAGCTTTCTTT

D gene: .
clone size: many
CDR3 length: 17
J gene: TRBJ2-5
V gene: TRBV4-1
CDR3 protein: CASSHRSFYSGQETQYF
CDR3 DNA: TGCGCCAGCAGCCATCGTTCTTTCTATAGCGGCCAAGAGACCCAGTACTTC

D gene: TRBD2
clone size: many
CDR3 length: 17
J gene: TRBJ2-1
V gene: TRBV29-1
CDR3 protein: CSAAGTSGRAGYNEQFF
CDR3 DNA: TGCAGCGCGGCCGGGACTAGCGGGAGGGCGGGGTACAATGAGCAGTTCTTC

D gene: .
clone size: .
CDR3 length: 12
J gene: TRBJ2-7
V gene: TRBV6-2/TRBV6-3
CDR3 protein: CASRESPYEQYF
CDR3 DNA: TGTGCCAGCAGAGAAAGTCCCTACGAGCAGTACTTC

D gene: TRBD1
clone size: many
CDR3 length: 15
J gene: TRBJ2-7
V gene: TRBV27
CDR3 protein: CASRLLGQGSYEQYF
CDR3 DNA: TGTGCCAGTAGACTCCTCGGACAGGGCTCCTACGAGCAGTACTTC

D gene: TRBD2
clone size: many
CDR3 length: 16
J gene: TRBJ2-7
V gene: TRBV29-1
CDR3 protein: CSVIVGLAGFSYEQYF
CDR3 DNA: TGCAGCGTGATCGTGGGACTAGCGGGGTTCTCCTACGAGCAGTACTTC

D gene: TRBD2
clone size: many
CDR3 length: 15
J gene: TRBJ2-5
V gene: TRBV27
CDR3 protein: CASSQQSGGGETQYF
CDR3 DNA: TGTGCCAGCAGTCAACAGAGCGGGGGTGGAGAGACCCAGTACTTC

D gene: .
clone size: many
CDR3 length: 14
J gene: TRBJ2-7
V gene: TRBV11-3
CDR3 protein: CASSLDPASYEQYF
CDR3 DNA: TGTGCCAGCAGCTTAGACCCCGCATCCTACGAGCAGTACTTC

D gene: .
clone size: .
CDR3 length: 15
J gene: TRBJ2-1
V gene: TRBV6-1
CDR3 protein: CASRDERWGNNEQFF
CDR3 DNA: TGTGCCAGCAGGGATGAGAGGTGGGGGAACAATGAGCAGTTCTTC

D gene: TRBD2
clone size: many
CDR3 length: 18
J gene: TRBJ2-2
V gene: TRBV7-8
CDR3 protein: CASSPMGVREGSTGELFF
CDR3 DNA: TGTGCCAGCAGCCCGATGGGCGTCCGGGAGGGCAGCACCGGGGAGCTGTTTTTT

D gene: TRBD2
clone size: .
CDR3 length: 16
J gene: TRBJ2-7
V gene: TRBV7-9
CDR3 protein: CASSPIGLAGLNEQYF
CDR3 DNA: TGTGCCAGCAGCCCCATAGGACTAGCGGGGCTGAACGAGCAGTACTTC

D gene: TRBD2
clone size: .
CDR3 length: 14
J gene: TRBJ2-1
V gene: TRBV28
CDR3 protein: CASSRAGRTDEQFF
CDR3 DNA: TGTGCCAGCAGTCGAGCGGGACGAACAGATGAGCAGTTCTTC

D gene: TRBD1
clone size: .
CDR3 length: 14
J gene: TRBJ1-6
V gene: TRBV30
CDR3 protein: CAWSLVQGRSPLHF
CDR3 DNA: TGTGCCTGGAGTTTGGTACAGGGGCGATCACCCCTCCACTTT

D gene: .
clone size: .
CDR3 length: 17
J gene: TRBJ1-4
V gene: TRBV6-8
CDR3 protein: CASSYSSVDINNEKLFF
CDR3 DNA: TGTGCCAGCAGTTACTCGAGTGTGGACATCAACAATGAAAAACTGTTTTTT

D gene: .
clone size: .
CDR3 length: 16
J gene: TRBJ1-5
V gene: TRBV18
CDR3 protein: CASSPAPDSSNQPQHF
CDR3 DNA: TGTGCCAGCTCACCCGCCCCTGACAGCAGCAATCAGCCCCAGCATTTT